This T cell receptor (beta chain) came from a study of T cell changes during pregnancy in multiple sclerosis. The length of the CDR3 is 11 residues. CDR1 is SNHLY, CDR2 FYNNEI, per germline. Only one count was recorded for this clone. Method: immunoSEQ multiplex PCR; TCRdb's copy keeps in-frame clones and lacks some. The sample contains over 45,000 clones, roughly 90% of which appear only once. This sequence originates from a female donor with multiple sclerosis, enrolled in a pregnancy study. V and J are TRBV2 and TRBJ1-3; D unclear. Material: CD4+ T cells from peripheral blood mononuclear cells, obtained after pregnancy. CDR3 DNA: TGTACTAGCGGGGATGGAAACACCATATATTTT. This encodes CTSGDGNTIYF.